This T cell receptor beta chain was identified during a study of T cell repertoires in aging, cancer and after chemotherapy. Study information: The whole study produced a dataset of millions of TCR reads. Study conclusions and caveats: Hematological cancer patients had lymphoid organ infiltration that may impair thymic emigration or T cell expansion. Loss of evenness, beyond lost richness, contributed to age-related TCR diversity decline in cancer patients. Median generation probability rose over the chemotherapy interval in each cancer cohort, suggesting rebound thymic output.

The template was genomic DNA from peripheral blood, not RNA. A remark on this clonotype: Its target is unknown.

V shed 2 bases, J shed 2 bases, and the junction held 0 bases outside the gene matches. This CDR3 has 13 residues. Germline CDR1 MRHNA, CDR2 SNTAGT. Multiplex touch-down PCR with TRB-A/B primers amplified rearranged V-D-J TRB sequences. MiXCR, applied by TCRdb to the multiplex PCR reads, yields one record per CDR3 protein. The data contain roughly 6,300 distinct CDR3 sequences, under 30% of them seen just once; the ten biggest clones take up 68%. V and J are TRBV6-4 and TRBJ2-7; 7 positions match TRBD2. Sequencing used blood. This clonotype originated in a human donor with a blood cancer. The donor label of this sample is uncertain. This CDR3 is CASSDGGAYEQYF. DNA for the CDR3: TGTGCCAGCAGTGACGGGGGGGCCTACGAGCAGTACTTC.